What follows are 29 T cell receptor beta chains derived from one specimen sequenced in a study of blood T cell repertoires in COVID-19. Measured with immunoSEQ multiplex PCR; TCRdb has only the in-frame clones, and not every one. The repertoire consists of about 140,000 clones, with 84% occurring once and the leading ten covering around 6.8%. Sequenced input: peripheral blood. These receptor sequences come from a human donor in a cohort sampled during active COVID-19.

This chain links TRBV3-1 (or the pseudogene TRBV3-2) with TRBJ1-1; D perhaps matches TRBD1 (6 bases). V shed 4 bases and J shed 1 base, with 19 bases lying between them. The CDR3 is 17 residues long. Germline-derived CDR1 and CDR2 are LGHDT and YNNKEL (reference sequence). The CDR3 coding sequence is TGTGCCAGCAGCCCCCCGCGTCGGACAGATTGGAACACTGAAGCTTTCTTT. Protein product: CASSPPRRTDWNTEAFF.

The CDR3 DNA sequence: TGTGCCAGCTCGCCCGGCAGGGCTTCTGGGGCCAACGTCCTGACTTTC. It specifies CASSPGRASGANVLTF. V and J are TRBV18 and TRBJ2-6; TRBD1 is a possible D gene (5 bases). Germline V gene data show CDR1 as KGHSH and CDR2 as LQKENI. Trimming left V 6 bases short and J 1 base short, with 13 bases between. The CDR3 contains 16 residues.

The chain is built from TRBV29-1 and TRBJ2-2; TRBD1 aligns across 8 bases. CDR1 and CDR2 from the germline V gene are SQVTM and ANQGSEA. The CDR3 spans 16 residues. Trimming cost V 3 bases and J 2 bases; bases outside gene matches: 8. The chain's CDR3 is CSVEATGALNTGELFF. CDR3 coding DNA: TGCAGCGTTGAGGCGACAGGGGCCCTTAACACCGGGGAGCTGTTTTTT.

The chain links TRBV5-4 to TRBJ2-3; the match to TRBD2 covers 13 bases. CDR3 length: 17 residues. Germline CDR1 reads SGHNT; CDR2 reads YYREEE (reference sequence). The ends lost 4 bases at V and 0 bases at J; junction bases unmatched: 5. CDR3 nucleotides: TGTGCCAGCAGCCGACTAGCGGGGGGACCTAGCACAGATACGCAGTATTTT. This codes for CASSRLAGGPSTDTQYF.

The chain is built from TRBV4-3 and TRBJ1-6, with 7 positions matching TRBD1. The CDR3 loop spans 16 amino acids. CDR1 LGHNA and CDR2 YSLEER come from the germline V gene. The ends lost 2 bases at V and 6 bases at J; junction bases unmatched: 7. The CDR3 protein is CASSQYPGQPNSPLHF. CDR3 in DNA: TGCGCCAGCAGCCAATATCCGGGACAGCCTAATTCACCCCTCCACTTT.

The J gene is TRBJ2-3, the V gene TRBV9; TRBD1 aligns across 8 bases. The CDR3 length is 15 residues. The trim removed 4 bases at V and 3 bases at J, leaving 7 bases unmatched. In germline, CDR1 is SGDLS, CDR2 YYNGEE. CDR3 protein: CASSPRQGATDTQYF. Written as DNA, the CDR3 is TGTGCCAGCAGCCCCCGCCAGGGGGCAACAGATACGCAGTATTTT.

The V call is TRBV7-2, the J call TRBJ1-6, with D unclear. CDR3 size: 15 residues. V was pared by 1 base and J by 7 bases, with 11 bases between. Germline V lookup: CDR1 SGHTA, CDR2 FQGNSA. The CDR3: CASSLGIARNSPLHF. CDR3 in DNA: TGTGCCAGCAGCTTAGGCATAGCAAGGAATTCACCCCTCCACTTT.

The chain employs TRBV9 and TRBJ1-5; 8 bases line up with TRBD1. Per the germline V gene, CDR1 is SGDLS and CDR2 is YYNGEE. CDR3 length: 15 residues. J lost 2 bases, V lost 0 bases, and 1 base had no gene match. The CDR3 protein is CASSVDRGGNQPQHF. CDR3 DNA sequence: TGTGCCAGCAGCGTAGACAGGGGGGGCAATCAGCCCCAGCATTTT.

The chain couples TRBV4-3 to TRBJ2-5; tentatively, D is TRBD2 (6 bases). CDR3 length equals 16 residues. The ends were cut back, 0 bases at V and 4 bases at J, with 15 bases in the middle. CDR1 and CDR2 (germline): LGHNA, YSLEER. In DNA, the CDR3 is TGCGCCAGCAGCCAAGATCTCCGGGACTCTCGAGAGACCCAGTACTTC. The encoded protein is CASSQDLRDSRETQYF.

The gene calls are TRBV5-1 and TRBJ2-1; TRBD2 agrees at 8 bases. V shed 4 bases and J 7 bases; nucleotides not matched to a gene: 10. CDR3 length equals 15 residues. Germline CDR1 SGHRS, CDR2 YFSETQ. In nucleotides, the CDR3 is TGCGCCAGCAGCCGGGAGGGCGGGGGTATGAATGAGCAGTTCTTC. Translation gives CASSREGGGMNEQFF.

The chain recombines TRBV5-4 with TRBJ2-2; D may be TRBD2 (7 bases). The V end was cut by 3 bases, the J end by 5 bases, with 17 bases between. This CDR3 contains 16 residues. Germline CDR1 SGHNT, CDR2 YYREEE (reference sequence). The DNA for the CDR3 is TGTGCCAGCAGCTCCCGCGGGGGCCGGGGGACCGGGGAGCTGTTTTTT. Translating gives CASSSRGGRGTGELFF.

The J gene is TRBJ1-6, the V gene TRBV18; D not resolved. Germline CDR1 is KGHSH and CDR2 is LQKENI. This CDR3 comprises 13 residues. The ends were cut back, 3 bases at V and 8 bases at J, with 8 bases in the middle. This chain's CDR3 is CASSPREDSPLHF. Here the CDR3 DNA reads TGTGCCAGCTCACCGCGGGAAGATTCACCCCTCCACTTT.

The chain has TRBV6-1 and TRBJ1-6; maybe TRBD1 (5 bases). Trimming removed 1 base at V and 5 bases at J, with 9 bases between. This CDR3 region has 15 residues. The germline V gene encodes CDR1 MNHNS and CDR2 SASEGT. The CDR3 DNA reads as TGTGCCAGCAGTGAAGGCAGGGCTAATAATTCACCCCTCCACTTT. This encodes CASSEGRANNSPLHF.

The chain couples TRBV9 to TRBJ2-7; 8 positions match TRBD1. V lost 3 bases to trimming and J lost 2 bases; unmatched junction nucleotides: 7. Looked up from germline, CDR1 is SGDLS and CDR2 is YYNGEE. CDR3 length equals 15 residues. CDR3 loop: CASSEGQGGPYEQYF. The CDR3 DNA follows: TGTGCCAGCAGCGAAGGACAGGGTGGACCCTACGAGCAGTACTTC.

The chain joins TRBV9 to TRBJ1-1, with TRBD1 matching over 8 bases. The CDR3 covers 13 residues. V shed 6 bases and J 3 bases; nucleotides not matched to a gene: 4. Germline V gene sequence: CDR1 SGDLS, CDR2 YYNGEE. The CDR3 loop reads CASNLQGDTEAFF. CDR3 coding DNA: TGTGCCAGCAACTTACAGGGGGACACTGAAGCTTTCTTT.

This clone was seen once. The CDR3 region has the DNA TGTGCCAGCAGTCCCTCCCGAGGGGGCACTGAAGCTTTCTTT. Amino acid sequence: CASSPSRGGTEAFF. V gene TRBV6-5 combines with J gene TRBJ1-1; TRBD1 is a possible D gene (6 bases). Looked up from germline, CDR1 is MNHEY and CDR2 is SVGAGI. V was cut by 5 bases and J by 4 bases, with 14 bases left in between. This CDR3 spans 14 amino acids.

The chain uses TRBV6-6 and TRBJ2-3; 11 bases match TRBD2. The germline V gene has CDR1 MNHNY and CDR2 SVGAGI (reference sequence). The trim removed 4 bases at V and 5 bases at J, leaving 5 bases unmatched. This CDR3 is built from 15 residues. The CDR3 spells CASSFSGGAGDTQYF. As DNA, the CDR3 is TGTGCCAGCAGTTTTAGCGGGGGGGCTGGAGATACGCAGTATTTT.

The chain links TRBV15 to TRBJ1-3; D perhaps matches TRBD1 (5 bases). This CDR3 is 16 amino acids long. Germline V gene lookup returns CDR1 LNHNV and CDR2 YYDKDF (reference sequence). The germline V and J ends were trimmed by 5 bases and 2 bases, with 16 bases remaining between them. The chain's CDR3 is CATSHGRGRAGNTIYF. The CDR3 coding sequence is TGTGCCACCAGCCACGGTCGTGGCAGGGCTGGAAACACCATATATTTT.

V gene TRBV5-3 combines with J gene TRBJ2-2; 9 bases are shared with TRBD2. TRBV5-3 qualifies as an ORF whose function is uncertain. V was pared by 4 bases and J by 3 bases, with 7 bases of the junction left unmatched. The CDR3 covers 16 residues. The CDR3 nucleotides are TGTGCCAGAAGCCATGGAGCGGGGGGCGACACCGGGGAGCTGTTTTTT. Encoded protein: CARSHGAGGDTGELFF.

This CDR3 reads CASSSRQGAPYGYTF. The CDR3, as DNA: TGTGCCAGCAGCTCTAGACAGGGGGCGCCCTATGGCTACACCTTC. This chain links TRBV7-2 with TRBJ1-2; 10 nucleotides align to TRBD1. CDR3 length: 15 amino acids. Germline V CDR1 and CDR2: SGHTA, FQGNSA. V was clipped by 4 bases and J by 4 bases; unmatched bases: 6.

The rearrangement links TRBV6-5 to TRBJ1-5; unclear D gene. Germline V gene sequence: CDR1 MNHEY, CDR2 SVGAGI. This CDR3 is 15 amino acids long. The germline V and J ends were trimmed by 6 bases and 10 bases, with 22 bases remaining between them. DNA for the CDR3: TGTGCCAGCAGCCTCTTCGGGTCCCCTGGTAGCCCCCAGCATTTT. Encoded protein: CASSLFGSPGSPQHF.

This chain joins TRBV7-2 and TRBJ2-7; 11 bases map to TRBD1. Germline values: CDR1 SGHTA, CDR2 FQGNSA. This CDR3 has 16 amino acids. The V and J ends lost 4 bases and 5 bases, in that order; junction bases with no gene match: 10. The CDR3 reads CASSSPSRTGGNEQYF. The CDR3 bases are TGTGCCAGCAGCTCCCCCTCCCGGACAGGGGGCAACGAGCAGTACTTC. The variable domain in full, with the rest retrieved from reference TRBV7-2 and TRBJ2-7, is GAGVSQSPSNKVTEKGKDVELRCDPISGHTALYWYRQSLGQGLEFLIYFQGNSAPDKSGLPSDRFSAERTGGSVSTLTIQRTQQEDSAVYLCASSSPSRTGGNEQYFGPGTRLTVT.

This chain joins TRBV2 and TRBJ1-4; possibly TRBD1 for D (5 bases). The CDR3 length is 14 residues. CDR1 and CDR2 (germline): SNHLY, FYNNEI. Trimming left V 7 bases short and J 7 bases short, with 16 bases between. CDR3 protein: CASKMGGGSEKLFF. The CDR3 DNA follows: TGTGCCAGCAAGATGGGGGGAGGGAGTGAAAAACTGTTTTTT.

The chain couples TRBV9 to TRBJ1-1; 7 nucleotides align to TRBD1. Germline CDR1 reads SGDLS; CDR2 reads YYNGEE. The CDR3 has 16 residues. J lost 1 base, V lost 0 bases, and 6 bases had no gene match. CDR3 nucleotides: TGTGCCAGCAGCGTAGGGGACAGTCCCAGGAACACTGAAGCTTTCTTT. It yields the protein CASSVGDSPRNTEAFF.

The chain links TRBV19 to TRBJ1-3; D remains ambiguous. The CDR3 is made up of 14 amino acids. Trimming shortened V by 10 bases and J by 0 bases, and 13 bases separated the two germline ends. Germline-derived CDR1 and CDR2 are LNHDA and SQIVND (reference sequence). The CDR3 coding sequence is TGTGCCACCAAAGGACTCACCTCTGGAAACACCATATATTTT. This translates into CATKGLTSGNTIYF. Full variable domain (remainder filled in from reference TRBV19 and TRBJ1-3): DGGITQSPKYLFRKEGQNVTLSCEQNLNHDAMYWYRQDPGQGLRLIYYSQIVNDFQKGDIAEGYSVSREKKESFPLTVTSAQKNPTAFYLCATKGLTSGNTIYFGEGSWLTVV.

V usage is TRBV5-4 and J usage is TRBJ2-7, with D maybe TRBD2 (5 bases). The CDR3 runs to 15 residues. Per the germline V gene, CDR1 is SGHNT and CDR2 is YYREEE (reference sequence). Trimming left V 0 bases short and J 0 bases short, with 10 bases between. Here the CDR3 DNA reads TGTGCCAGCAGCTTGGTCGGTGGGAGCTCCTACGAGCAGTACTTC. This gives the protein CASSLVGGSSYEQYF.

The chain uses TRBV6-2 or TRBV6-3 and TRBJ2-5; D possibly corresponds to TRBD2 (7 bases). Germline loops: CDR1 MNHEY, CDR2 SVGEGT. V lost 2 bases to trimming and J lost 1 base, with 11 bases between them. The CDR3 totals 15 residues. The CDR3 protein is CASSYRRGGQETQYF. CDR3 nucleotide sequence: TGTGCCAGCAGTTACAGGAGGGGGGGCCAAGAGACCCAGTACTTC.

The chain recombines TRBV10-2 with TRBJ2-7, with a weak D call TRBD1 (5 bases). This CDR3 region has 14 residues. Trimming cost V 2 bases and J 6 bases, with 14 bases left between them. Germline V gene data show CDR1 as WSHSY and CDR2 as SAAADI. Here the CDR3 DNA reads TGCGCCAGCAGTGAGGTCCGGACAACTGGCGAGCAGTACTTC. Its protein is CASSEVRTTGEQYF.

V usage is TRBV18 and J usage is TRBJ1-1; maybe TRBD1 (5 bases). CDR3 size: 13 residues. Germline V lookup: CDR1 KGHSH, CDR2 LQKENI. V lost 4 bases to trimming and J lost 1 base, with 7 bases between them. Here the CDR3 reads CASSHDRNTEAFF. CDR3 in DNA: TGTGCCAGCTCACACGACAGGAACACTGAAGCTTTCTTT.